This record looks at one T cell receptor beta chain sequence and its context. This clonotype was seen a few times. The clone's antigen remains unknown. No much larger clonotype is one base removed from it; base qualities were not supplied. These data come from a study of early T cells in non-severe SARS-CoV-2 infection (dated by TCRdb to about 2021). Study-wide context: TCR sequencing used bulk RNA from unsorted whole blood, so alpha and beta chains could not be paired.

As encoded in the germline V gene, CDR1 is KGHSH while CDR2 is LQKENI. The CDR3 has 15 amino acids, counting the end cysteine and phenylalanine. Left in the record is the CDR3 DNA by itself, 45 bases read in frame from the first base. V and J are trimmed by 4 bases and 5 bases, and the gene matches miss 8 bases of the junction. Findings and caveats that apply to the study as a whole: VDJdb matching was skewed toward anti-spike CD8 responses and likely underestimated virus-specific expansions, missing private and CD4 specificities.

The library was prepared using 5' RACE. TCRdb records NextSeq 500 as the sequencer. Unique molecular identifiers were attached to individual cDNA molecules in the TCR library protocol so that sequencing error and PCR bias could be corrected. TCR alpha and beta chains were both sequenced, and the abundances of alpha and beta sequences in each sample were closely correlated with each other. The original pipeline was this. V gene, J gene and CDR3 annotation of TCR sequences was performed with Decombinator V4. TCRs were defined as expanded if a significant change between any two time points was detected under a Poisson model with p below 0.0001. TCR abundances were normalised to the total number of TCRs sequenced per sample and expressed as counts per million. MAIT TCRs were defined by TRAV1-2 paired with TRAJ12, TRAJ20 or TRAJ33, and iNKT TCRs by TRAV10 paired with TRAJ18. VDJdb, accessed on 1 November 2021, was searched for TCRs annotated for CMV, EBV and SARS-CoV-2, and TCRs annotated for more than one antigen were excluded. Through fastp at Q25 and MiXCR, TCRdb rebuilt clones from the public reads, retaining in-frame beta chains. Entries are consolidated by CDR3 protein sequence, retaining the most common genes and DNA. The V and J calls here are based on TCRdb, not the publication. The sample includes about 97,000 distinct CDR3 sequences, with roughly 11% observed a single time. The ten biggest clones cover about 4.5% of the sample.

The study was a case-control design nested within a healthcare worker cohort in London, UK, with weekly nasopharyngeal swab PCR tests and blood sampling. Between 23 and 31 March 2020, the week of the UK lockdown, healthcare workers were enrolled and then followed up weekly for as long as 16 weeks. Recombination joined TRBV18 with TRBJ2-1; 7 bases in between match TRBD1. This TCR came from an adult who was a healthcare worker with PCR-confirmed SARS-CoV-2 infection or an uninfected control (not recorded which). This specimen consisted of whole blood, obtained at baseline. The CDR3 reads as follows: CASSQRQGRDNEQFF. The DNA reads TGTGCCAGCTCACAGCGACAGGGTAGAGACAATGAGCAGTTCTTC.